This is a list of T cell receptor beta chains from one sample in a study of cytomegalovirus exposure and HLA in healthy donors. Using immunoSEQ multiplex PCR, the repertoire was profiled, and TCRdb retains in-frame clones only, with some absent. The repertoire holds around 150,000 clones, with approximately 83% as singletons. Sequencing was performed on PBMCs. The receptor source for this set is a woman between 35 and 50 years old in good health and CMV-seronegative. Both conserved end residues are part of each CDR3. Fields, in order: clone size, V gene, D gene, J gene, CDR3 DNA, CDR3 protein. D genes are given only for firm matches. A clone size is listed for some rows: how often the clone was seen (once, few, many), or a class if it is expanded.

size: .
V: TRBV7-2
D: .
J: TRBJ1-1
DNA: TGTGCCAGCAGCTTGGGCGGGGCCGGCACTGAAGCTTTCTTT
CDR3: CASSLGGAGTEAFF

size: .
V: TRBV2
D: .
J: TRBJ1-1
DNA: TGTGCCAGCAGTGCCCTTGGACAGTCCACTGAAGCTTTCTTT
CDR3: CASSALGQSTEAFF

size: .
V: TRBV29-1
D: .
J: TRBJ1-2
DNA: TGCAGCGTTGCGGGGATAGGCGGCTACACCTTC
CDR3: CSVAGIGGYTF

size: .
V: TRBV15
D: TRBD1
J: TRBJ1-1
DNA: TGTGCCACCAGCAGGGGCGCCGGGACAGGGGGCACTGAAGCTTTCTTT
CDR3: CATSRGAGTGGTEAFF

size: .
V: TRBV7-9
D: .
J: TRBJ2-1
DNA: TGTGCCAGCAGCTTAGCCGGTCCTCCGGGGGATGAGCAGTTCTTC
CDR3: CASSLAGPPGDEQFF

size: once
V: TRBV7-6
D: .
J: TRBJ1-1
DNA: TGTGCCAGCAGCTTAGGAGGTTTAACTGAAGCTTTCTTT
CDR3: CASSLGGLTEAFF

size: few
V: TRBV19
D: .
J: TRBJ1-5
DNA: TGTGCCAGTACCCGAGGGGAGGGAGGTTATCAGCCCCAGCATTTT
CDR3: CASTRGEGGYQPQHF

size: once
V: TRBV19
D: .
J: TRBJ1-2
DNA: TGTGCCAGTAGTGTCCACAGGGTACCTAACTATGGCTACACCTTC
CDR3: CASSVHRVPNYGYTF

size: few
V: TRBV30
D: TRBD1
J: TRBJ1-2
DNA: TGTGCCTGGAGTGTTGGACAGGGCTATGGCTACACCTTC
CDR3: CAWSVGQGYGYTF

size: .
V: TRBV14
D: TRBD2
J: TRBJ2-7
DNA: TGTGCCAGCAGCCAACTCAGACTAGCCCCTTCGGAGCACGAGCAGTACTTC
CDR3: CASSQLRLAPSEHEQYF

size: .
V: TRBV29-1
D: TRBD1
J: TRBJ1-5
DNA: TGCAGCGTTGATGGAGGGGGCGCGGGGCAGCCCCAGCATTTT
CDR3: CSVDGGGAGQPQHF

size: once
V: TRBV19
D: TRBD1
J: TRBJ2-7
DNA: TGTGCCAGTAGTATAAATCGTTCCGGGACAGGGAGACACTACGAGCAGTACTTC
CDR3: CASSINRSGTGRHYEQYF

size: few
V: TRBV4-1
D: TRBD1
J: TRBJ1-2
DNA: TGCGCCAGCAGCCAAGCGGACAGGGGCTACTATGGCTACACCTTC
CDR3: CASSQADRGYYGYTF

size: .
V: TRBV28
D: .
J: TRBJ2-2
DNA: TGTGCCAGCAGTTCCCCCGGCGGTACGAACACCGGGGAGCTGTTTTTT
CDR3: CASSSPGGTNTGELFF

size: .
V: TRBV12-1
D: .
J: TRBJ2-7
DNA: TGTGCCAGTCGCATCGACAGGGGTGCTTTGTACTACTACGAGCAGTACTTC
CDR3: CASRIDRGALYYYEQYF

size: few
V: TRBV18
D: .
J: TRBJ1-2
DNA: TGTGCCAGCTCACCTGATCCAACAGGCCTTATCTATGGCTACACCTTC
CDR3: CASSPDPTGLIYGYTF

size: .
V: TRBV27
D: TRBD2
J: TRBJ2-1
DNA: TGTGCCAGCAGTTCCCCCGCGGTTAGCGGGAGCCTTGAGCAGTTCTTC
CDR3: CASSSPAVSGSLEQFF

size: .
V: TRBV5-1
D: .
J: TRBJ2-7
DNA: TGCGCCAGCAGCTCACTGGAGGAGCAGTACTTC
CDR3: CASSSLEEQYF

size: .
V: TRBV5-1
D: .
J: TRBJ2-5
DNA: TGCGCCAGCAGCCACAGAGACCAAGAGACCCAGTACTTC
CDR3: CASSHRDQETQYF

size: few
V: TRBV6-6
D: .
J: TRBJ1-3
DNA: TGTGCCAGCAGAGACAGCGGGGGTGGAAACACCATATATTTT
CDR3: CASRDSGGGNTIYF

size: .
V: TRBV10-3
D: .
J: TRBJ2-2
DNA: TGTGCCATCAGTGAGGCCGGGGCCGGGGAGCTGTTTTTT
CDR3: CAISEAGAGELFF

size: .
V: TRBV7-2
D: TRBD2
J: TRBJ2-5
DNA: TGTGCCAGCAGCCGCACTAGCGGGAGCCGGGAAGAGACCCAGTACTTC
CDR3: CASSRTSGSREETQYF

size: .
V: TRBV11-3
D: TRBD2
J: TRBJ2-1
DNA: TGTACCAGCAGCTTAGGACTAGCGGGCAATGAGCAGTTCTTC
CDR3: CTSSLGLAGNEQFF

size: once
V: TRBV5-1
D: .
J: TRBJ2-7
DNA: TGCGCCAGCAGCTTCCGGACGGGGGATTCCTACGAGCAGTACTTC
CDR3: CASSFRTGDSYEQYF

size: .
V: TRBV7-9
D: .
J: TRBJ1-2
DNA: TGTTCCAGCAGCGCGGTCCTCTATGGCTACACCTTC
CDR3: CSSSAVLYGYTF

size: .
V: TRBV2
D: TRBD1
J: TRBJ1-2
DNA: TGTGCCAGCAGTGAAAGGGCAGGGGGGCTGTCTGGCTACACCTTC
CDR3: CASSERAGGLSGYTF

size: .
V: TRBV5-1
D: .
J: TRBJ2-2
DNA: TGCGCCAGCAGCTTGGATCAGCGGGCTCGGAGCCGACGGACCGGGGAGCTGTTTTTT
CDR3: CASSLDQRARSRRTGELFF

size: .
V: TRBV2
D: TRBD1
J: TRBJ2-1
DNA: TGTGCCAGCACCGGACAGGGTGCGCGTTATGAGCAGTTCTTC
CDR3: CASTGQGARYEQFF

size: .
V: TRBV27
D: TRBD1
J: TRBJ1-3
DNA: TGTGCCAGCAGTAACAGGGGAACTGGAAACACCATATATTTT
CDR3: CASSNRGTGNTIYF

size: .
V: TRBV14
D: TRBD1
J: TRBJ2-3
DNA: TGTGCCAGCAGCCAACGGGACAGGGGGATTAGCACAGATACGCAGTATTTT
CDR3: CASSQRDRGISTDTQYF

size: once
V: TRBV10-3
D: .
J: TRBJ1-5
DNA: TGTGCCATCAGCCAGACAGTCAATCAGCCCCAGCATTTT
CDR3: CAISQTVNQPQHF

size: .
V: TRBV9
D: .
J: TRBJ2-7
DNA: TGTGCCAGCAGCGTTTCATTCCTAGCCGGCTACGAGCAGTACTTC
CDR3: CASSVSFLAGYEQYF

size: once
V: TRBV5-1
D: TRBD1
J: TRBJ1-2
DNA: TGCGCCAGCAGGTCTGGACAGGGATTGTCTGGCTACACCTTC
CDR3: CASRSGQGLSGYTF

size: .
V: TRBV4-1
D: .
J: TRBJ2-5
DNA: TGCGCCAGCAGCCAAGGGGACTCCCAAGAGACCCAGTACTTC
CDR3: CASSQGDSQETQYF

size: many
V: TRBV5-1
D: .
J: TRBJ2-2
DNA: TGCGCCAGCAGCTTCGAGGGGGTTTACACCGGGGAGCTGTTTTTT
CDR3: CASSFEGVYTGELFF

size: .
V: TRBV10-1
D: TRBD1
J: TRBJ1-4
DNA: TGCGCCACCTCACAGGGGCTTGGAGAAAAACTGTTTTTT
CDR3: CATSQGLGEKLFF

size: .
V: TRBV18
D: TRBD1
J: TRBJ1-4
DNA: TGTGCCAGCTCACCACCTCTGGGACAGGGGACTCGTGGTGAAAAACTGTTTTTT
CDR3: CASSPPLGQGTRGEKLFF

size: .
V: TRBV6-1
D: TRBD1
J: TRBJ1-4
DNA: TGTGCCAGCAGTGGACAGGGATCGTCCCTACTAAGCCTTGAAAAACTGTTTTTT
CDR3: CASSGQGSSLLSLEKLFF

size: .
V: TRBV5-1
D: TRBD2
J: TRBJ2-7
DNA: TGCGCCAGCAGCTTGGGACAGCGGGAGCCCTACGAGCAGTACTTC
CDR3: CASSLGQREPYEQYF

size: .
V: TRBV6-1
D: .
J: TRBJ2-5
DNA: TGTGCCAGCAGCCAGGGGTTCACCCAGTACTTC
CDR3: CASSQGFTQYF

size: once
V: TRBV9
D: .
J: TRBJ1-6
DNA: TGTGCCAGCAGCGTAGAGGGTCGGGATGATTCACCCCTCCACTTT
CDR3: CASSVEGRDDSPLHF

size: few
V: TRBV7-9
D: .
J: TRBJ1-1
DNA: TGTTCCAGCAGCTATCAAACAAGCACTGAAGCTTTCTTT
CDR3: CSSSYQTSTEAFF

size: few
V: TRBV23-1
D: .
J: TRBJ2-1
DNA: TGCGCCAGCAGTCAATCTATGGCAGGGTCACACAATGAGCAGTTCTTC
CDR3: CASSQSMAGSHNEQFF

size: .
V: TRBV7-6
D: TRBD1
J: TRBJ1-2
DNA: TGTGCCTGCCGGGACAGGGGTTTTGGCTACACCTTC
CDR3: CACRDRGFGYTF

size: .
V: TRBV28
D: .
J: TRBJ2-7
DNA: TGTGCCAGCAGCCACGACAGCGGGCCAACCTACGAGCAGTACTTC
CDR3: CASSHDSGPTYEQYF

size: .
V: TRBV30
D: TRBD2
J: TRBJ2-1
DNA: TGTGCCTGGAGGGACTATAGCGGGAGGGCCTCCAATGAGCAGTTCTTC
CDR3: CAWRDYSGRASNEQFF

size: .
V: TRBV5-4
D: TRBD2
J: TRBJ2-2
DNA: TGTGCCAGCAGCTTGATTAGCGGGAGCACCGGGGAGCTGTTTTTT
CDR3: CASSLISGSTGELFF

size: .
V: TRBV2
D: .
J: TRBJ1-1
DNA: TGTGCCAGAGAGGGCACTGAAGCTTTCTTT
CDR3: CAREGTEAFF

size: .
V: TRBV25-1
D: TRBD1
J: TRBJ2-5
DNA: TGTGCCAGCAAATGGGGACAGGGTACAGAGACCCAGTACTTC
CDR3: CASKWGQGTETQYF

size: few
V: TRBV30
D: .
J: TRBJ1-2
DNA: TGTGCCTGGAGTGGTTTTCGGACATTGAACTATGGCTACACCTTC
CDR3: CAWSGFRTLNYGYTF

size: .
V: TRBV27
D: .
J: TRBJ1-5
DNA: TGTGCCAGCAGTTCCTTGGGGCTAGGATGGAATCAGCCCCAGCATTTT
CDR3: CASSSLGLGWNQPQHF

size: .
V: TRBV28
D: TRBD1
J: TRBJ1-2
DNA: TGTGCCACTCGGGGGACAGGGTTCCCCGAGGGGGGGGGCTACACCTTC
CDR3: CATRGTGFPEGGGYTF

size: .
V: TRBV19
D: .
J: TRBJ1-1
DNA: TGTGCCAGTAGGCCGGGGAACACTGAAGCTTTCTTT
CDR3: CASRPGNTEAFF

size: .
V: TRBV6-1
D: .
J: TRBJ1-1
DNA: TGTGCCAGCAGTGGATGGCCCCGACAGCAACTGAACACTGAAGCTTTCTTT
CDR3: CASSGWPRQQLNTEAFF

size: few
V: TRBV6-1
D: .
J: TRBJ2-5
DNA: TGTGCCAGCAGCTCTAGACTAGTTGCAGAGACCCAGTACTTC
CDR3: CASSSRLVAETQYF

size: .
V: TRBV9
D: .
J: TRBJ1-6
DNA: TGTGCCAGCAGCTCACAGGGAATGGGTAATTCACCCCTCCACTTT
CDR3: CASSSQGMGNSPLHF